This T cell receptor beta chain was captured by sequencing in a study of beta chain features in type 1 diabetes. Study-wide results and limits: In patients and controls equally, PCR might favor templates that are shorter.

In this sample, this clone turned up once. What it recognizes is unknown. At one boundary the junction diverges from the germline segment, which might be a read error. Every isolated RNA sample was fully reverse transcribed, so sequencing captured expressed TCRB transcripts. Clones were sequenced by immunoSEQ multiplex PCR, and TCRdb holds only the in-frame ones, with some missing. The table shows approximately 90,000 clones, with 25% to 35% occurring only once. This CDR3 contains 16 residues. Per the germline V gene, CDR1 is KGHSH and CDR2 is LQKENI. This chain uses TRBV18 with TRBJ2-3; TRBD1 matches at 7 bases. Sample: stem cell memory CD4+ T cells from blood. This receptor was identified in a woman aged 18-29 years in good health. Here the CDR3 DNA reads TGTGCCAGCTCCCCACTCGAAGGGGGCTTGGGGGATACGCAGTATTTT. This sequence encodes CASSPLEGGLGDTQYF.